Presented here are 25 T cell receptor beta chains from one specimen sequenced in a study of cytomegalovirus exposure and HLA in healthy donors. With 60 Vbeta and 13 Jbeta primers, the PCR was carried out. Sequenced by immunoSEQ multiplex PCR; TCRdb stores in-frame clones only, minus some. The table lists approximately 160,000 clones, roughly 80% of them singletons. The sample taken for sequencing was PBMCs. The source is a man between 45 and 60 years old in good health and CMV-seropositive.

This chain connects TRBV4-2 to TRBJ2-7, with 11 bases aligning to TRBD1. The CDR3 length is 14 residues. The germline V gene encodes CDR1 LGHNA and CDR2 YNFKEQ. J lost 3 bases, V lost 6 bases, and 4 bases had no gene match. In DNA form, the CDR3 reads TGTGCCAGCAGTCCCGGGACAGGGGGCTACGAGCAGTACTTC. Protein sequence: CASSPGTGGYEQYF.

In this sample, this clone turned up once. This chain links TRBV19 with TRBJ1-2, with D hard to call. This CDR3 has 13 residues. Germline CDR1 LNHDA, CDR2 SQIVND (reference sequence). Trimming left V 4 bases short and J 4 bases short, with 10 bases between. The CDR3 coding sequence is TGTGCCAGTAGTACCCCGACGGGCTATGGCTACACCTTC. Residues: CASSTPTGYGYTF.

As concerns this clone: The junction does not match germline at one end; this may be a read error. The chain links TRBV6-5 to TRBJ2-1; weak D call: TRBD1 (6 bases). The length of the CDR3 is 14 residues. Germline V CDR1 and CDR2: MNHEY, SVGAGI. DNA for the CDR3: TGTGCCAGCAGTTACAGTAGACAGGAACGCGACCGTATCTTC. This gives the protein CASSYSRQERDRIF.

Comments on this clone: This specimen includes other DNA sequences encoding the same CDR3. V usage is TRBV5-1 and J usage is TRBJ2-5, with a possible D match to TRBD1 (5 bases). CDR3 length: 14 amino acids. The V end lost 0 bases, the J end lost 2 bases, and 8 bases lay between the germline ends. Germline V gene sequence: CDR1 SGHRS, CDR2 YFSETQ. The CDR3 here is CASSLGGSQETQYF. The CDR3 DNA is TGCGCCAGCAGCTTGGGGGGCAGTCAAGAGACCCAGTACTTC.

This chain uses TRBV5-6 with TRBJ1-5; the match to TRBD1 covers 7 bases. V was pared by 3 bases and J by 6 bases, with 9 bases of the junction left unmatched. The CDR3 totals 15 residues. CDR1 is SGHDT, CDR2 YYEEEE, per germline. CDR3: CASSSGQLGGQPQHF. CDR3 sequence (DNA): TGTGCCAGCAGCTCGGGACAGCTTGGCGGTCAGCCCCAGCATTTT.

The gene calls are TRBV30 and TRBJ2-1; 7 bases agree with TRBD2. Germline lookup yields CDR1 GTSNPN and CDR2 SVGIG (reference sequence). This CDR3 region has 13 residues. V trimming: 4 bases; J trimming: 3 bases; junction bases outside the gene matches: 3. Written as DNA, the CDR3 is TGTGCCTGGATGGGAGGGGTCTACAATGAGCAGTTCTTC. Its translation is CAWMGGVYNEQFF.

This rearrangement joins TRBV25-1 to TRBJ1-1; 9 bases align to TRBD1. Germline V lookup: CDR1 MGHDK, CDR2 SYGVNS. Trimming at V came to 8 bases and at J to 5 bases, leaving 12 bases not matched to a gene. The CDR3 totals 15 residues. For the CDR3, the DNA is TGTGCCAGCGACCACCGGCGGACAGGGGTTACTGAAGCTTTCTTT. This codes for CASDHRRTGVTEAFF.

V usage is TRBV7-6 and J usage is TRBJ2-5; D gene unclear. Germline V gene data show CDR1 as SGHVS and CDR2 as FNYEAQ. Trimming removed 0 bases from V and 4 bases from J, with 12 bases in between. This CDR3 is built from 15 residues. The CDR3 bases are TGTGCCAGCAGCTTAGCCCCAAACGCAGGAGAGACCCAGTACTTC. It yields the protein CASSLAPNAGETQYF.

CDR3 in amino acids: CASSLGQGFGELFF. Written as DNA, the CDR3 is TGCGCCAGCAGCTTGGGACAGGGGTTTGGGGAGCTGTTTTTT. The V and J genes are TRBV5-1 and TRBJ2-2; 8 bases match TRBD1. CDR1 is SGHRS and CDR2 is YFSETQ in the germline V gene. The CDR3 is made up of 14 amino acids. Trimming removed 0 bases from V and 8 bases from J; junction bases left unmatched: 3. Looking up the rest from reference TRBV5-1 and TRBJ2-2 gives the full variable domain: KAGVTQTPRYLIKTRGQQVTLSCSPISGHRSVSWYQQTPGQGLQFLFEYFSETQRNKGNFPGRFSGRQFSNSRSEMNVSTLELGDSALYLCASSLGQGFGELFFGEGSRLTVL.

This clone has a handful of counts. The V and J genes are TRBV30 and TRBJ1-2; D call uncertain. Germline V gene data show CDR1 as GTSNPN and CDR2 as SVGIG (reference sequence). There are 14 residues in the CDR3. V shed 0 bases and J shed 4 bases, with 12 bases lying between them. This CDR3 is CAWSVQSSLYGYTF. The CDR3 region has the DNA TGTGCCTGGAGTGTACAGTCTTCCCTCTATGGCTACACCTTC.

This clone has only one observation. This chain links TRBV27 with TRBJ2-3; maybe TRBD2 (8 bases). Looked up from germline, CDR1 is MNHEY and CDR2 is SMNVEV (reference sequence). V shed 6 bases and J shed 1 base, with 26 bases lying between them. The CDR3 spans 19 residues. Here the CDR3 reads CASSRGQREIWYGTDTQYF. The DNA for the CDR3 is TGTGCCAGCAGCCGGGGACAGCGGGAGATTTGGTATGGCACAGATACGCAGTATTTT.

The J gene is TRBJ2-5, the V gene TRBV27; TRBD1 might be the D (5 bases). V lost 4 bases, J lost 7 bases, and 13 bases lay in between. Germline V gives CDR1 MNHEY, CDR2 SMNVEV (reference sequence). CDR3 length: 13 residues. The chain's CDR3 is CASSSTAWGTQYF. As DNA, the CDR3 is TGTGCCAGCAGTTCGACAGCCTGGGGGACCCAGTACTTC.

The rearrangement uses TRBV6-5 and TRBJ1-3, with 7 bases matching TRBD1. Germline values: CDR1 MNHEY, CDR2 SVGAGI. The CDR3 totals 14 residues. V shed 6 bases, J shed 1 base, and the junction held 3 bases outside the gene matches. The CDR3 nucleotides are TGTGCCAGCAGGACAGGGATTTCTGGAAACACCATATATTTT. This codes for CASRTGISGNTIYF.

V is TRBV6-1 and J is TRBJ1-1; no definite D call. CDR3 length: 14 residues. Deletions cut 1 base from V and 1 base from J, with 7 bases between. Germline CDR1 reads MNHNS; CDR2 reads SASEGT. For the CDR3, the DNA is TGTGCCAGCAGTGAAGTAGGAGGGAACACTGAAGCTTTCTTT. It translates to CASSEVGGNTEAFF.

The chain carries TRBV11-3 and TRBJ2-1, with 9 bases aligning to TRBD1. CDR3 length: 15 residues. The ends lost 5 bases at V and 7 bases at J; junction bases unmatched: 9. The germline V gene has CDR1 SGHNT and CDR2 YENEEA. CDR3 DNA: TGTGCCAGCAGCCCGAGCGGACAGGGGATGAATGAGCAGTTCTTC. Translated, it gives CASSPSGQGMNEQFF. Complete variable domain (other parts from reference TRBV11-3 and TRBJ2-1): EAGVVQSPRYKIIEKKQPVAFWCNPISGHNTLYWYLQNLGQGPELLIRYENEEAVDDSQLPKDRFSAERLKGVDSTLKIQPAELGDSAVYLCASSPSGQGMNEQFFGPGTRLTVL.

The V call is TRBV7-8, the J call TRBJ2-1; a weak D match, TRBD2 (6 bases). V was cut by 0 bases and J by 8 bases, with 20 bases left in between. Germline CDR1 reads SGHVS; CDR2 reads FQNEAQ. This CDR3 has 17 residues. The CDR3 loop reads CASSLALPSSREYEQFF. In nucleotides, the CDR3 is TGTGCCAGCAGCTTAGCGCTCCCCAGCTCCCGGGAGTATGAGCAGTTCTTC. Complete variable domain (other parts from reference TRBV7-8 and TRBJ2-1): GAGVSQSPRYKVAKRGQDVALRCDPISGHVSLFWYQQALGQGPEFLTYFQNEAQLDKSGLPSDRFFAERPEGSVSTLKIQRTQQEDSAVYLCASSLALPSSREYEQFFGPGTRLTVL.

The chain has TRBV9 and TRBJ2-7, with D possibly being TRBD2 (6 bases). Germline CDR1 SGDLS, CDR2 YYNGEE. The CDR3 length is 13 residues. The V and J ends lost 2 bases and 0 bases respectively, with 6 bases between them. CDR3 DNA sequence: TGTGCCAGCAGCGTGGGACTCTCCTACGAGCAGTACTTC. It codes for CASSVGLSYEQYF. The full variable domain, its missing parts supplied by reference TRBV9 and TRBJ2-7, is DSGVTQTPKHLITATGQRVTLRCSPRSGDLSVYWYQQSLDQGLQFLIQYYNGEERAKGNILERFSAQQFPDLHSELNLSSLELGDSALYFCASSVGLSYEQYFGPGTRLTVT.

The chain links TRBV29-1 to TRBJ1-2, with 10 bases matching TRBD1. Trimming cost V 7 bases and J 6 bases; bases outside gene matches: 14. The CDR3 has 15 amino acids. Germline V gene sequence: CDR1 SQVTM, CDR2 ANQGSEA. CDR3 sequence (DNA): TGCAGCGCCGGGGACAGGGGTTCCTCAGTTGATGGCTACACCTTC. Translating gives CSAGDRGSSVDGYTF.

The chain has TRBV6-1 and TRBJ1-5; 7 bases are a match to TRBD1. Germline loops: CDR1 MNHNS, CDR2 SASEGT. The CDR3 extends over 19 amino acids. V gave up 0 bases and J gave up 0 bases; unmatched junction bases: 11. CDR3 coding DNA: TGTGCCAGCAGTGAAGCTCGGGGAACAGGGGCTTATAGCAATCAGCCCCAGCATTTT. Translated, it gives CASSEARGTGAYSNQPQHF.

The genes are TRBV28 and TRBJ1-2; D unresolved. This CDR3 contains 12 residues. V was trimmed by 1 base and J by 6 bases, leaving 6 bases between them. Germline V gene lookup returns CDR1 MDHEN and CDR2 SYDVKM. CDR3 loop: CASSLYGDGYTF. The CDR3 bases are TGTGCCAGCAGTTTATACGGGGATGGCTACACCTTC.

The CDR3 DNA is TGTGCCACCACCAGATCGTGGGGACACGGCGAGCAGTACTTC. It is translated as CATTRSWGHGEQYF. The chain joins TRBV6-1 to TRBJ2-7; D might be TRBD1 (6 bases). The germline gives CDR1 MNHNS, CDR2 SASEGT. Trimming cost V 10 bases and J 6 bases, with 22 bases left between them. The CDR3 runs to 14 residues.

The V call is TRBV5-1, the J call TRBJ2-3, with a weak D call TRBD2 (5 bases). CDR1 SGHRS and CDR2 YFSETQ come from the germline V gene. Trimming stripped 4 bases from V and 0 bases from J, with 9 bases between. The CDR3 is made up of 14 amino acids. CDR3 region: CASSLRTSTDTQYF. The CDR3, as DNA: TGCGCCAGCAGCCTCCGGACTAGCACAGATACGCAGTATTTT.

The chain carries TRBV2 and TRBJ2-6; 7 bases match TRBD2. The junction had 0 bases not matched to a gene; V was cut back by 0 bases and J by 1 base. The germline gives CDR1 SNHLY, CDR2 FYNNEI. The CDR3 extends over 16 amino acids. This CDR3 is CASSEAGGSGANVLTF. Here the CDR3 DNA reads TGTGCCAGCAGTGAAGCGGGAGGGTCTGGGGCCAACGTCCTGACTTTC. The whole variable domain, remainder taken from reference TRBV2 and TRBJ2-6, is EPEVTQTPSHQVTQMGQEVILRCVPISNHLYFYWYRQILGQKVEFLVSFYNNEISEKSEIFDDQFSVERPDGSNFTLKIRSTKLEDSAMYFCASSEAGGSGANVLTFGAGSRLTVL.

The chain combines TRBV7-9 with TRBJ1-2; D is possibly TRBD1 (5 bases). The germline V gene encodes CDR1 SEHNR and CDR2 FQNEAQ (reference sequence). CDR3 length: 16 amino acids. Trimming took 6 bases from V and 4 from J, leaving 21 bases between them. The CDR3 sequence is CASSLDRASTFYGYTF. CDR3 nucleotides: TGTGCCAGCAGTCTTGACAGAGCCTCAACCTTCTATGGCTACACCTTC.

This clone was observed a handful of times. The rearrangement uses TRBV4-1 and TRBJ1-5; the D is unclear. Deletions cut 0 bases from V and 1 base from J, with 7 bases between. The CDR3 length is 15 residues. Germline V gene data show CDR1 as MGHRA and CDR2 as YSYEKL. CDR3: CASSQEGRSNQPQHF. In nucleotides, the CDR3 is TGCGCCAGCAGCCAAGAGGGGAGAAGCAATCAGCCCCAGCATTTT.